This T cell receptor beta chain was recovered during a study of breast tumors, draining lymph nodes, adjacent tissues. Germline V CDR1 and CDR2: SGDLS, YYNGEE. This CDR3 spans 14 amino acids. V was shortened by 0 bases and J by 1 base, with 5 bases between the two germline ends. Overall study results and limits: Compared with basal-like, luminal-like tumors shared significantly more repertoire with nontumor tissue. Tumors had less TCR diversity than lymph nodes, more than nontumor tissue. Data fit most tumor T cells coming from lymph node, expanding in tumor.

Axillary draining lymph nodes of breast cancer patients supplied the node samples. Each CDR3 protein gets one entry after TCRdb re-called the multiplex PCR reads with MiXCR. This sample yields more than 250,000 distinct CDR3 sequences, of which 30% are seen a single time; more than 0.85% belongs to the top ten. This clonotype was seen ten or more times. Its antigen is still unknown. The chain recombines TRBV9 with TRBJ1-5, with unresolved D. Sequenced sample: axillary lymph node tissue. The TCR was taken from a female donor with breast cancer. Some clones in this sample may be carry-over from other donors' samples. CDR3 protein: CASSVGVSNQPQHF. In nucleotides, the CDR3 is TGTGCCAGCAGCGTAGGGGTGAGCAATCAGCCCCAGCATTTT.